These 8 T cell receptor beta chains were sequenced from one sample in a study of shared clonotypes between healthy human individuals. Method: immunoSEQ multiplex PCR; TCRdb's copy keeps in-frame clones and lacks some. The sample includes about 510,000 clones, approximately 95% of them seen just once. Sequencing used naive CD4+ T cells sorted from blood. The sample's subset: CD45RA+ positively selected. Receptors originate from a woman aged 30 to 39 in good health.

This chain joins TRBV19 and TRBJ2-7, with TRBD1 as a possible D gene (6 bases). With 3 bases removed from V and 4 bases from J, the gap between germline ends came to 16 bases. CDR1 and CDR2 (germline): LNHDA, SQIVND (reference sequence). The CDR3 sequence is 15 residues long. CDR3 in DNA: TGTGCCAGTAGTATCGGTTACACAGGGCTTTACGAGCAGTACTTC. Residues: CASSIGYTGLYEQYF.

This chain joins TRBV5-4 and TRBJ1-3; D remains ambiguous. This CDR3 is built from 14 residues. V was pared by 2 bases and J by 4 bases, with 10 bases between. Germline lookup yields CDR1 SGHNT and CDR2 YYREEE (reference sequence). The CDR3 region has the DNA TGTGCCAGCAGCTTAAGCGGTAGCGGAAACACCATATATTTT. Protein product: CASSLSGSGNTIYF.

The V gene is TRBV6-6, the J gene TRBJ2-7; TRBD2 might be the D (6 bases). CDR3 length: 16 amino acids. Trimming took off 6 bases at V and 4 bases at J, with 22 bases between the two ends. Germline CDR1 is MNHNY and CDR2 is SVGAGI (reference sequence). The DNA for the CDR3 is TGTGCCAGCAGCACTACGGGACTGGGGAAAGGGTACGAGCAGTACTTC. It yields the protein CASSTTGLGKGYEQYF.

V gene TRBV27 combines with J gene TRBJ2-3; D ambiguous. The CDR3 spans 17 residues. CDR1 and CDR2 (germline): MNHEY, SMNVEV (reference sequence). Trimming cost V 1 base and J 0 bases, with 14 bases left between them. CDR3 sequence reads: CASSLFPTVTSTDTQYF. In DNA form, the CDR3 reads TGTGCCAGCAGTTTATTCCCGACGGTGACTAGCACAGATACGCAGTATTTT.

The sample holds one count of this clone. The chain has TRBV28 and TRBJ1-5; 9 bases are a match to TRBD1. Germline CDR1 and CDR2: MDHEN and SYDVKM. The ends lost 5 bases at V and 4 bases at J; junction bases unmatched: 6. The CDR3 extends over 15 amino acids. CDR3 sequence (DNA): TGTGCCAGCAGTGAGGACAGGGGACATAATCAGCCCCAGCATTTT. It codes for CASSEDRGHNQPQHF.

V usage is TRBV6-1 and J usage is TRBJ1-5, with D perhaps matching TRBD1 (5 bases). Germline V gives CDR1 MNHNS, CDR2 SASEGT. The CDR3 totals 16 residues. Trimming removed 1 base at V and 6 bases at J, with 16 bases between. The CDR3 bases are TGTGCCAGCAGTGAAGTGAACCCAAACCAGGGTCAGCCCCAGCATTTT. It codes for CASSEVNPNQGQPQHF.

The chain recombines TRBV19 with TRBJ1-4, with no clear D. This CDR3 has 14 amino acids. CDR1 and CDR2 (germline): LNHDA, SQIVND (reference sequence). The V end lost 7 bases, the J end lost 2 bases, and 11 bases lay between the germline ends. The CDR3 is CASKVGNTNEKLFF. CDR3 nucleotides: TGTGCCAGTAAGGTGGGGAACACTAATGAAAAACTGTTTTTT.

The J gene is TRBJ2-3, the V gene TRBV5-1; the D call may be TRBD1 or TRBD2 (5 bases each). The length of the CDR3 is 13 residues. Trimming took off 6 bases at V and 5 bases at J, with 13 bases between the two ends. From germline, CDR1 is SGHRS and CDR2 YFSETQ. Here the CDR3 DNA reads TGCGCCAGCAAGCGAGGGGAAGGAGATACGCAGTATTTT. It is translated as CASKRGEGDTQYF.